Listed below are T cell receptor beta chains from one sample, sequenced in a study of identical twins. MiXCR, applied by TCRdb to the 5' RACE reads, yields one record per CDR3 protein. Altogether around 160,000 distinct CDR3 sequences are present, roughly 3.3% being singletons, with the ten largest covering 8.1%. Sequenced material: memory T cells sorted from blood. These receptors came from a man aged 18 to 30 in good health. CDR3s include the opening cysteine and the closing phenylalanine or tryptophan. Each record gives: V gene, clone size, D gene, J gene, CDR3 protein, CDR3 DNA. The D gene is left open where the match is weak. A clone size is listed for some rows: how often the clone was seen (once, few, many), or a class if it is expanded.

V: TRBV5-6
size: many
D: NA
J: TRBJ2-3
CDR3: CASSTGILGTDTQYF
DNA: TGTGCCAGCAGCACGGGCATTTTAGGCACAGATACGCAGTATTTT

V: TRBV29-1
size: many
D: NA
J: TRBJ2-1
CDR3: CSVSPPFGSSYNEQFF
DNA: TGCAGCGTGTCCCCGCCCTTCGGCAGCTCCTACAATGAGCAGTTCTTC

V: TRBV3-1
size: many
D: TRBD1
J: TRBJ1-2
CDR3: CASSPTGAPYGYTF
DNA: TGTGCCAGCAGCCCGACAGGGGCCCCATATGGCTACACCTTC

V: TRBV6-6
size: many
D: TRBD1
J: TRBJ1-2
CDR3: CASSPTGDYGYTF
DNA: TGTGCCAGCAGTCCAACAGGGGACTATGGCTACACCTTC

V: TRBV5-1
size: NA
D: TRBD2
J: TRBJ2-3
CDR3: CASSLGLAGVGADTQYF
DNA: TGCGCCAGCAGCTTAGGGCTAGCGGGAGTAGGGGCAGATACGCAGTATTTT

V: TRBV19
size: many
D: TRBD2
J: TRBJ2-1
CDR3: CASSMREYNEQFF
DNA: TGTGCCAGTAGTATGCGGGAGTACAATGAGCAGTTCTTC

V: TRBV10-3
size: many
D: TRBD1
J: TRBJ1-3
CDR3: CAISAATGLDTIYF
DNA: TGTGCCATCAGTGCCGCGACAGGGCTGGACACCATATATTTT

V: TRBV15
size: few
D: NA
J: TRBJ1-5
CDR3: CATSRHKTVSNQPQHF
DNA: TGTGCCACCAGCAGACATAAGACAGTTAGCAATCAGCCCCAGCATTTT

V: TRBV5-1
size: many
D: NA
J: TRBJ2-5
CDR3: CASSLSSETQYF
DNA: TGCGCCAGCAGCTTGTCATCGGAGACCCAGTACTTC

V: TRBV6-2/TRBV6-3
size: NA
D: NA
J: TRBJ2-5
CDR3: CASSYRELLETQYF
DNA: TGTGCCAGCAGTTATAGGGAACTCCTGGAGACCCAGTACTTC

V: TRBV5-1
size: many
D: NA
J: TRBJ2-3
CDR3: CASSSPEDTQYF
DNA: TGCGCCAGCAGCTCCCCAGAAGATACGCAGTATTTT

V: TRBV20-1
size: many
D: TRBD1
J: TRBJ2-5
CDR3: CSAMGTGRAQYF
DNA: TGCAGTGCCATGGGGACAGGGAGGGCCCAGTACTTC

V: TRBV11-2
size: many
D: TRBD1
J: TRBJ1-4
CDR3: CASSLRGVPGTGGEKLFF
DNA: TGTGCCAGCAGCTTAAGGGGGGTCCCCGGGACAGGGGGTGAAAAACTGTTTTTT

V: TRBV5-1
size: many
D: TRBD2
J: TRBJ2-1
CDR3: CASSGTSGRAGNNEQFF
DNA: TGCGCCAGCAGCGGGACTAGCGGGAGGGCCGGGAACAATGAGCAGTTCTTC

V: TRBV5-6
size: many
D: NA
J: TRBJ2-4
CDR3: CASSTPGTLSKNIQYF
DNA: TGTGCCAGCAGCACTCCCGGGACTCTGTCCAAAAACATTCAGTACTTC

V: TRBV2
size: many
D: NA
J: TRBJ1-4
CDR3: CASSSAGYEKLFF
DNA: TGTGCCAGCAGCTCCGCGGGGTATGAAAAACTGTTTTTT

V: TRBV30
size: few
D: NA
J: TRBJ2-1
CDR3: CAVGGRANEQFF
DNA: TGTGCCGTCGGCGGTAGGGCCAATGAGCAGTTCTTC

V: TRBV6-2/TRBV6-3
size: many
D: NA
J: TRBJ1-5
CDR3: CASSYSSVQPQHF
DNA: TGTGCCAGCAGTTACTCATCCGTCCAGCCCCAGCATTTT

V: TRBV2
size: many
D: NA
J: TRBJ2-1
CDR3: CASSEQGRRNEQFF
DNA: TGTGCCAGCAGTGAGCAGGGCCGTAGGAATGAGCAGTTCTTC

V: TRBV27
size: many
D: TRBD2
J: TRBJ2-1
CDR3: CASSFSGEQFF
DNA: TGTGCCAGCAGTTTTAGCGGGGAGCAGTTCTTC

V: TRBV6-5
size: many
D: NA
J: TRBJ1-5
CDR3: CASGQPQHF
DNA: TGTGCCTCGGGTCAGCCCCAGCATTTT

V: TRBV28
size: many
D: NA
J: TRBJ1-2
CDR3: CASSFNGGWSYGYTF
DNA: TGTGCCAGCAGTTTCAATGGGGGCTGGAGCTATGGCTACACCTTC

V: TRBV19
size: many
D: TRBD1
J: TRBJ2-1
CDR3: CASRDPGQGPNNEQFF
DNA: TGTGCCAGTAGGGATCCAGGACAGGGCCCCAACAATGAGCAGTTCTTC

V: TRBV4-2
size: many
D: NA
J: TRBJ1-1
CDR3: CASSQDVRDTEAFF
DNA: TGTGCCAGCAGCCAAGATGTTCGGGACACTGAAGCTTTCTTT

V: TRBV12-3/TRBV12-4
size: many
D: NA
J: TRBJ2-3
CDR3: CASSPPPRVLADTQYF
DNA: TGTGCCAGCAGTCCACCCCCCCGGGTCCTTGCAGATACGCAGTATTTT

V: TRBV7-2
size: many
D: NA
J: TRBJ2-1
CDR3: CASSPKGINNEQFF
DNA: TGTGCCAGCAGCCCTAAGGGTATAAACAATGAGCAGTTCTTC

V: TRBV7-2
size: many
D: NA
J: TRBJ2-1
CDR3: CASRWGNEQFF
DNA: TGTGCCAGCAGATGGGGAAATGAGCAGTTCTTC

V: TRBV14
size: many
D: NA
J: TRBJ1-6
CDR3: CASSQSSSRIIYNSPLHF
DNA: TGTGCCAGCAGCCAAAGTTCGTCCCGGATTATCTATAATTCACCCCTCCACTTT